This T cell receptor (beta chain) was identified in a study of cytomegalovirus exposure and HLA in healthy donors. Study-level results: When analyzed later, a missense DCLRE1C variant was found to be linked to TCR beta V- and J-gene trimming. Overall, roughly 160 TCR beta chains were annotated as cytomegalovirus-associated. Analysis performed later found roughly 17,000 TCR beta sequences associated with HLA alleles at 0.05 false discovery rate. A later analysis found common viral pathogens apparently linked to several of the most significant clusters.

The primer mix had 60 Vbeta and 13 Jbeta primers. Some clones are missing from TCRdb's copy, which holds only in-frame ones; the method was immunoSEQ multiplex PCR. The sample carries about 130,000 clones, 70% to 85% recorded once. V was clipped by 5 bases and J by 6 bases; unmatched bases: 17. Germline values: CDR1 SGHVS, CDR2 FQNEAQ. The CDR3 is 18 residues long. A note on this clone: The target antigen is unknown.

V is TRBV7-8 and J is TRBJ2-1; 9 positions agree with TRBD2. This receptor was identified in a female donor in good health and CMV-seronegative. The sequenced material came from PBMCs. The CDR3 region is CASSLPSSGMGVFNEQFF. The CDR3 DNA reads as TGTGCCAGCAGCCTCCCCTCTAGCGGGATGGGAGTGTTCAATGAGCAGTTCTTC.